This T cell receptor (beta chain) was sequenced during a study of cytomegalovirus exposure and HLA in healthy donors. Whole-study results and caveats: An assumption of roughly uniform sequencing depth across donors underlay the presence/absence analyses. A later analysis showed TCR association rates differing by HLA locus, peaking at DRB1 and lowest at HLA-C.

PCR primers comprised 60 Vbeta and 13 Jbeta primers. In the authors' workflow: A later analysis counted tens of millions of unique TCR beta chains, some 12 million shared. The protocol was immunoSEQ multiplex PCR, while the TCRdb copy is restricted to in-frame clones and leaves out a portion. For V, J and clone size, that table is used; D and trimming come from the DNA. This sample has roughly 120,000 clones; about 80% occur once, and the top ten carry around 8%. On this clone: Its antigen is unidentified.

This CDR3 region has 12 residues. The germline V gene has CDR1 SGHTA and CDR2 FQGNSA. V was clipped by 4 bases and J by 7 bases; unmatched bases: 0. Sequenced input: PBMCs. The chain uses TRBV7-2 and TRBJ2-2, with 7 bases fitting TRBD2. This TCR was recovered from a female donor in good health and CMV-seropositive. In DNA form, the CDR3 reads TGTGCCAGCAGCTGGGGGGGCGGGGAGCTGTTTTTT. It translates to CASSWGGGELFF.